Here is one TCR beta chain with its context. This CDR3 comprises 14 residues. V trimming: 4 bases; J trimming: 11 bases; junction bases outside the gene matches: 9. Germline assignment: CDR1 SGHTA and CDR2 FQGNSA. It was with a sample-barcoded 5' primer and a J-beta primer mix that a second PCR of about 7 to 12 cycles was run. TCRdb re-called the 5' RACE reads through MiXCR, storing one row per CDR3 protein. The sample carries about 640,000 distinct CDR3 sequences, approximately 50% recorded once. The data belong to a study of blood T cells in healthy people across ages. The chain employs TRBV7-2 and TRBJ2-5; 11 bases match TRBD2. The specimen was blood. The source of this sequence is a man in his fifties or sixties in good health. CDR3 sequence: CASSSRLAGNEQYF. Written as DNA, the CDR3 is TGTGCCAGCAGCTCTCGACTAGCGGGGAATGAGCAGTACTTC.